The 18 T cell receptor beta chains below were found in one sample sequenced in a study of tumor and adjacent non-tumor tissue in lung cancer. No cell sorting was done before RNA was extracted from the tissue. Distant lung tissue was collected more than 3 cm away from the tumor edge. TCRbeta libraries were built with three rounds of nested PCR, modified from ARM-PCR. Using its own MiXCR run on the multiplex PCR reads, TCRdb lists one record per CDR3 protein. The sample lists about 110,000 distinct CDR3 sequences; 62% were seen once. The source material was distant non-tumor lung tissue. The receptors stem from a man in his sixties with non-small cell lung cancer.

This clonotype turned up a few times. The CDR3 reads CASRKRAQETQYF. The CDR3 DNA reads as TGCGCCAGCAGGAAGAGGGCTCAAGAGACCCAGTACTTC. V is TRBV5-1 and J is TRBJ2-5; TRBD2 is a possible D gene (5 bases). Germline V CDR1 and CDR2: SGHRS, YFSETQ. V was cut by 5 bases and J by 2 bases, with 10 bases left in between. The CDR3 covers 13 residues.

This chain connects TRBV12-3 or TRBV12-4 to TRBJ2-1; 7 bases map to TRBD1. J gave up 4 bases and V 8 bases, and 14 bases lay outside the gene matches. The CDR3 has 16 amino acids. The CDR3 here is CASVKGAGIPYNEQFF. CDR3 DNA: TGTGCCAGCGTCAAGGGGGCTGGGATTCCATACAATGAGCAGTTCTTC.

Regarding this clonotype: In this CDR3 the conserved last residue, phenylalanine or tryptophan, is missing, so a read error is likely. This rearrangement joins TRBV11-2 to TRBJ2-2, with D hard to call. The CDR3 has 14 amino acids. Germline CDR1 and CDR2: SGHAT and FQNNGV. CDR3 in amino acids: CASGLDRFPGELFS. CDR3 nucleotide sequence: TGTGCCAGCGGCTTAGACCGCTTTCCCGGGGAGCTGTTTTCT.

A note on this clonotype: Its ends do not fully match the called genes, so a read error is possible. The gene calls are TRBV6-1 and TRBJ1-1; weak D call: TRBD1 (5 bases). Germline V gene sequence: CDR1 MNHNS, CDR2 SASEGT. The CDR3 covers 14 residues. CDR3: CTSRPRGTSTEAFF. As DNA, the CDR3 is TGTACCAGCCGACCAAGAGGGACGAGCACTGAAGCTTTCTTT.

V usage is TRBV29-1 and J usage is TRBJ2-7; D may be TRBD2 (5 bases). Trimming cost V 5 bases and J 0 bases, with 17 bases left between them. There are 15 residues in the CDR3. The germline CDR1 and CDR2 sequences are SQVTM and ANQGSEA. CDR3 coding DNA: TGCAGCGTTAAGCACGCGACTATGGGCTCCTACGAGCAGTACTTC. It yields the protein CSVKHATMGSYEQYF.

The chain joins TRBV6-2 or TRBV6-3 to TRBJ2-2; D perhaps matches TRBD1 (5 bases). Looked up from germline, CDR1 is MNHEY and CDR2 is SVGEGT. The CDR3 spans 13 residues. V dropped 11 bases and J dropped 7 bases, with 17 bases sitting between them. The CDR3 spells CAGNFREIGELFF. The CDR3 DNA sequence: TGTGCCGGCAACTTCAGGGAAATCGGGGAGCTGTTTTTT.

As for this clonotype: The junction differs from germline at one of its ends, possibly a read error. The chain uses TRBV10-2 and TRBJ2-3; the match to TRBD2 covers 8 bases. This CDR3 contains 14 residues. Germline CDR1 reads WSHSY; CDR2 reads SAAADI. This CDR3 reads CTSWVAGFADTQYF. In DNA form, the CDR3 reads TGCACCAGCTGGGTAGCGGGGTTCGCAGATACGCAGTATTTT.

This clonotype was observed a handful of times. V and J are TRBV30 and TRBJ1-2; D unresolved. Per germline, CDR1 GTSNPN and CDR2 SVGIG (reference sequence). The CDR3 totals 12 residues. V was pared by 5 bases and J by 2 bases, with 9 bases between. In nucleotides, the CDR3 is TGTGCCTGGGCCCCCATAAACTATGGCTACACCTTC. Translated, it gives CAWAPINYGYTF.

As concerns this clonotype: This sequence may be a read error, since a much larger clone differs from it by one base. Here the CDR3 omits its conserved ending phenylalanine or tryptophan, so a read error is the likely source. J is TRBJ2-2 and V is TRBV11-2, with D maybe TRBD1 (6 bases). The CDR3 sequence is 15 residues long. Germline V gene lookup returns CDR1 SGHAT and CDR2 FQNNGV. The CDR3 protein is CGSSSQGWEGGELFS. CDR3 DNA sequence: TGTGGCAGCAGCTCACAGGGTTGGGAAGGCGGGGAGCTGTTTTCG.

A word on this clonotype: The junction shows a germline mismatch at one end, possibly a read error. The chain links TRBV6-5 to TRBJ2-6, with 11 nucleotides matching TRBD2. Germline values: CDR1 MNHEY, CDR2 SVGAGI. The CDR3 spans 17 residues. CDR3 in amino acids: CASILAGVVSGANILTF. In DNA form, the CDR3 reads TGTGCCAGCATACTAGCGGGAGTAGTTTCTGGGGCCAACATCCTGACTTTC.

A few counts support this clonotype. This clone may be a read error of a much larger clone one base away. The chain is built from TRBV6-6 and TRBJ2-5; D possibly corresponds to TRBD1 (5 bases). Germline lookup yields CDR1 MNHNY and CDR2 SVGAGI (reference sequence). The CDR3 length is 17 residues. The CDR3 sequence is CVSSQIRSGWDQETQYF. CDR3 nucleotide sequence: TGTGTCAGCAGCCAAATAAGGTCAGGGTGGGACCAAGAGACCCAGTACTTC.

This clonotype was recorded only once. The junction shows a germline mismatch at one end, possibly a read error. The V call is TRBV30, the J call TRBJ1-2, with D unresolved. There are 12 residues in the CDR3. Germline assignment: CDR1 GTSNPN and CDR2 SVGIG (reference sequence). The CDR3: CTWSAPLWGYTF. Written as DNA, the CDR3 is TGTACCTGGAGTGCCCCGTTATGGGGCTACACCTTC. Drawing the rest from reference TRBV30 and TRBJ1-2, the complete variable domain is SQTIHQWPATLVQPVGSPLSLECTVEGTSNPNLYWYRQAAGRGLQLLFYSVGIGQISSEVPQNLSASRPQDRQFILSSKKLLLSDSGFYLCTWSAPLWGYTFGSGTRLTVV.

This clonotype was recorded a few times. With a much larger clone just one base away, this may be a read error. This chain joins TRBV11-2 and TRBJ2-1; D gene ambiguous. Trimming left V 4 bases short and J 12 bases short, with 7 bases between. The germline V gene has CDR1 SGHAT and CDR2 FQNNGV. The CDR3 is 10 amino acids. CDR3: CASSSVAQFF. The CDR3 DNA reads as TGTGCCAGCAGCTCGGTTGCGCAGTTCTTC.

Comment on this clonotype: Its ends do not fully match the called genes, so a read error is possible. The V gene is TRBV14, the J gene TRBJ2-1; 10 bases match TRBD1. Germline V CDR1 and CDR2: SGHDN, FVKESK. This CDR3 contains 17 residues. This CDR3 is CVSSRQGALLSYNEQFF. The CDR3 DNA reads TGTGTCAGCAGCCGACAGGGGGCCCTCCTCTCCTACAATGAGCAGTTCTTC. Full variable domain (remainder filled in from reference TRBV14 and TRBJ2-1): EAGVTQFPSHSVIEKGQTVTLRCDPISGHDNLYWYRRVMGKEIKFLLHFVKESKQDESGMPNNRFLAERTGGTYSTLKVQPAELEDSGVYFCVSSRQGALLSYNEQFFGPGTRLTVL.

The chain links TRBV20-1 to TRBJ2-7; D is ambiguous. The V gene's germline CDR1 is DFQATT and CDR2 SNEGSKA (reference sequence). The CDR3 length is 12 residues. V lost 6 bases and J lost 1, with 10 bases in between. CDR3 nucleotide sequence: TGCAGTGCAAAGACAAATTCCTACGAGCAGTACTTC. Its translation: CSAKTNSYEQYF.

This rearrangement joins TRBV24-1 to TRBJ2-1; the D is unclear. V was cut by 4 bases and J by 3 bases, with 18 bases left in between. The CDR3 has 17 residues. Germline-derived CDR1 and CDR2 are KGHDR and SFDVKD. The CDR3 reads CATSDASPGVHYNEQFF. The CDR3 DNA reads TGTGCCACCAGTGACGCCTCTCCCGGAGTACACTACAATGAGCAGTTCTTC.

This chain links TRBV5-1 with TRBJ2-3; 10 bases match TRBD1. CDR1 and CDR2 (germline): SGHRS, YFSETQ. CDR3 size: 16 residues. V was pared by 1 base and J by 1 base, with 3 bases of the junction left unmatched. The CDR3: CASSLRGTGGTDTQYF. The CDR3 DNA reads TGCGCCAGCAGCTTGCGGGGGACAGGGGGCACAGATACGCAGTATTTT. Full variable domain (remainder filled in from reference TRBV5-1 and TRBJ2-3): KAGVTQTPRYLIKTRGQQVTLSCSPISGHRSVSWYQQTPGQGLQFLFEYFSETQRNKGNFPGRFSGRQFSNSRSEMNVSTLELGDSALYLCASSLRGTGGTDTQYFGPGTRLTVL.

V usage is TRBV5-5 and J usage is TRBJ2-2; D gene unclear. CDR1 is SGHKS and CDR2 is YYEKEE in the germline V gene (reference sequence). The CDR3 loop spans 12 amino acids. V was cut by 0 bases and J by 5 bases, with 2 bases left in between. The CDR3 here is CASSLETGELFF. Written as DNA, the CDR3 is TGTGCCAGCAGCTTGGAAACCGGGGAGCTGTTTTTT. The complete variable domain, with remaining parts taken from reference TRBV5-5 and TRBJ2-2, reads DAGVTQSPTHLIKTRGQQVTLRCSPISGHKSVSWYQQVLGQGPQFIFQYYEKEERGRGNFPDRFSARQFPNYSSELNVNALLLGDSALYLCASSLETGELFFGEGSRLTVL.